Presented here are 20 T cell receptor beta chains from one specimen sequenced in a study of T cell changes during pregnancy in multiple sclerosis. Generated by immunoSEQ multiplex PCR, the TCRdb table keeps only in-frame clones and is missing some. The table includes some 70,000 clones, about 91% detected once. This specimen was peripheral blood, taken in the second trimester of pregnancy. These receptors originate from a female donor in good health, enrolled as a control in a pregnancy study.

V usage is TRBV6-1 and J usage is TRBJ1-2; D gene unclear. Per the germline V gene, CDR1 is MNHNS and CDR2 is SASEGT. V was clipped by 9 bases and J by 5 bases, with 22 bases between them. The CDR3 length is 15 residues. DNA of the CDR3: TGTGCCAGTCTCAGCTCCCCGGGTTCGATGTATGGCTACACCTTC. This translates into CASLSSPGSMYGYTF.

This clone was counted only a few times. V and J are TRBV27 and TRBJ1-1; D uncertain. V lost 5 bases and J 0 bases, leaving 10 bases between the germline ends. Germline V gives CDR1 MNHEY, CDR2 SMNVEV (reference sequence). The CDR3 totals 14 residues. CDR3 coding DNA: TGTGCCAGCAGTCGTCAGACAATGAACACTGAAGCTTTCTTT. This codes for CASSRQTMNTEAFF.

CDR3 DNA: TGCGCCAGCAGTGAGTCGGCAGGGGCGGCCTACGAGCAGTACTTC. Translation: CASSESAGAAYEQYF. The chain is built from TRBV10-1 and TRBJ2-7; the D gene is possibly TRBD1 (6 bases). Trimming stripped 0 bases from V and 2 bases from J, with 11 bases between. From germline, CDR1 is WNHNN and CDR2 SYGVQD (reference sequence). This CDR3 contains 15 residues.

The CDR3 DNA is TGTGCCAGCAGCTTTGGACAGGGCCAACCTGAAGCTTTCTTT. The encoded protein is CASSFGQGQPEAFF. This rearrangement joins TRBV7-9 to TRBJ1-1, with 8 bases aligning to TRBD1. The germline V gene encodes CDR1 SEHNR and CDR2 FQNEAQ (reference sequence). J was trimmed by 6 bases and V by 3 bases; bases with no gene match: 6. This CDR3 contains 14 residues.

The rearrangement uses TRBV6-1 and TRBJ2-7; TRBD1 is a possible D gene (6 bases). Germline V gene lookup returns CDR1 MNHNS and CDR2 SASEGT. The CDR3 has 16 amino acids. V lost 2 bases to trimming and J lost 6 bases, with 20 bases between them. The CDR3 nucleotides read TGTGCCAGCAGTGAACTACCCCACAGGGACGATAGCGAGCAGTACTTC. This gives the protein CASSELPHRDDSEQYF.

The J gene is TRBJ1-2, the V gene TRBV4-3, with D hard to call. The CDR3 extends over 15 amino acids. Trimming shortened V by 0 bases and J by 6 bases, and 14 bases separated the two germline ends. CDR1 is LGHNA, CDR2 YSLEER, per germline. For the CDR3, the DNA is TGCGCCAGCAGCCAAGACCCCGGGAGGCGTAATGGCTACACCTTC. Translating gives CASSQDPGRRNGYTF.

The V and J genes are TRBV7-3 and TRBJ2-3; D possibly corresponds to TRBD2 (6 bases). Germline V lookup: CDR1 SGHTA, CDR2 FQGTGA. CDR3 length: 14 amino acids. V was clipped by 0 bases and J by 6 bases, with 10 bases between them. The CDR3 sequence is CASSLTNREDTQYF. CDR3 bases: TGTGCCAGCAGCTTAACGAATCGGGAGGATACGCAGTATTTT.

The rearrangement links TRBV14 to TRBJ2-1; tentative D call: TRBD1 (6 bases). Germline lookup yields CDR1 SGHDN and CDR2 FVKESK. The V end lost 1 base, the J end lost 14 bases, and 24 bases lay between the germline ends. The CDR3 loop spans 16 amino acids. Here the CDR3 reads CASSQGGLVKGEQEFF. The CDR3 DNA is TGTGCCAGCAGCCAAGGAGGTTTGGTGAAGGGGGAGCAGGAGTTCTTC.

V gene TRBV9 combines with J gene TRBJ1-4, with D possibly TRBD1 on 5 matching bases. The CDR3 has 16 residues. Germline CDR1 SGDLS, CDR2 YYNGEE. With 4 bases removed from V and 8 bases from J, the gap between germline ends came to 21 bases. CDR3 loop: CASSLSGWGGREKLFF. The CDR3 bases are TGTGCCAGCAGCTTATCCGGCTGGGGCGGGAGAGAAAAACTGTTTTTT. The whole variable domain, filled in from reference TRBV9 and TRBJ1-4, reads DSGVTQTPKHLITATGQRVTLRCSPRSGDLSVYWYQQSLDQGLQFLIQYYNGEERAKGNILERFSAQQFPDLHSELNLSSLELGDSALYFCASSLSGWGGREKLFFGSGTQLSVL.

This chain joins TRBV28 and TRBJ2-7; 8 bases are a match to TRBD1. Germline CDR1 and CDR2: MDHEN and SYDVKM. The V and J ends lost 6 bases and 4 bases, in that order; junction bases with no gene match: 8. The CDR3 has 14 residues. CDR3 amino acids: CASRPTGVNYEQYF. In nucleotides, the CDR3 is TGTGCCAGCAGACCGACAGGGGTCAATTACGAGCAGTACTTC.

The chain has TRBV18 and TRBJ1-5; TRBD1 is a possible D gene (6 bases). The CDR3 is 16 amino acids. Germline assignment: CDR1 KGHSH and CDR2 LQKENI. Trimming took off 1 base at V and 0 bases at J, with 10 bases between the two ends. The CDR3 sequence: CASSPRTGSSNQPQHF. CDR3 coding DNA: TGTGCCAGCTCACCACGAACAGGGTCTAGCAATCAGCCCCAGCATTTT.

The CDR3 spells CASTFTGELFF. The DNA for the CDR3 is TGTGCCAGCACTTTCACCGGGGAGCTGTTTTTT. The rearrangement uses TRBV25-1 and TRBJ2-2; D gene uncertain. Germline V gene sequence: CDR1 MGHDK, CDR2 SYGVNS. The CDR3 consists of 11 residues. V lost 7 bases and J 4 bases, leaving 4 bases between the germline ends.

V is TRBV5-8 and J is TRBJ2-5; D call uncertain. Germline CDR1 and CDR2: SGHTS and YDEGEE. The CDR3 sequence is 14 residues long. Trimming took 4 bases from V and 6 from J, leaving 16 bases between them. The CDR3 DNA sequence: TGTGCCAGCAGCCGATTGGGCGTGGCCCAGACCCAGTACTTC. Its protein product is CASSRLGVAQTQYF. Drawing the rest from reference TRBV5-8 and TRBJ2-5, the complete variable domain is EAGVTQSPTHLIKTRGQQATLRCSPISGHTSVYWYQQALGLGLQFLLWYDEGEERNRGNFPPRFSGRQFPNYSSELNVNALELEDSALYLCASSRLGVAQTQYFGPGTRLLVL.

The gene calls are TRBV5-1 and TRBJ1-4; D call uncertain. V lost 2 bases to trimming and J lost 0 bases, with 8 bases between them. This CDR3 has 15 residues. Looked up from germline, CDR1 is SGHRS and CDR2 is YFSETQ. CDR3 loop: CASSFTAATNEKLFF. The CDR3 nucleotides are TGCGCCAGCAGCTTTACAGCTGCAACTAATGAAAAACTGTTTTTT.

This sequence joins TRBV5-1 and TRBJ1-2, with a possible D match to TRBD1 (5 bases). Germline V CDR1 and CDR2: SGHRS, YFSETQ. Trimming removed 6 bases from V and 4 bases from J, with 22 bases in between. The CDR3 consists of 16 residues. The CDR3 DNA sequence: TGCGCCAGCACCTCCGGGTGGGGCGGTGGGATCTATGGCTACACCTTC. It translates to CASTSGWGGGIYGYTF. The whole variable domain, remainder taken from reference TRBV5-1 and TRBJ1-2, is KAGVTQTPRYLIKTRGQQVTLSCSPISGHRSVSWYQQTPGQGLQFLFEYFSETQRNKGNFPGRFSGRQFSNSRSEMNVSTLELGDSALYLCASTSGWGGGIYGYTFGSGTRLTVV.

The rearrangement joins TRBV30 to TRBJ2-1, with D unclear. CDR1 is GTSNPN and CDR2 is SVGIG in the germline V gene (reference sequence). CDR3 size: 15 residues. Trimming removed 4 bases at V and 0 bases at J, with 13 bases between. The CDR3 DNA reads as TGTGCCTGGAATGTGGCTGCAAGCTCCTACAATGAGCAGTTCTTC. Amino acids: CAWNVAASSYNEQFF.

This clone came up many times. The chain has TRBV7-8 and TRBJ2-2, with 11 bases lining up with TRBD2. Germline CDR1 SGHVS, CDR2 FQNEAQ. The CDR3 totals 14 residues. The ends lost 5 bases at V and 9 bases at J; junction bases unmatched: 5. In DNA, the CDR3 is TGTGCCAGCAGCACAACTAGCGGGAGCCGGGAGCTGTTTTTT. This sequence encodes CASSTTSGSRELFF.

This clone was seen a single time. This chain links TRBV28 with TRBJ1-2; D not resolved. Germline V gives CDR1 MDHEN, CDR2 SYDVKM. With 3 bases removed from V and 8 bases from J, the gap between germline ends came to 16 bases. The CDR3 consists of 14 residues. CDR3 residues: CASSFLDRGRGYTF. The DNA for the CDR3 is TGTGCCAGCAGTTTTCTCGACCGAGGTCGAGGCTACACCTTC.

This sequence joins TRBV28 and TRBJ1-4; maybe TRBD1 (6 bases). The CDR3 sequence is 15 residues long. Trimming removed 3 bases at V and 4 bases at J, with 12 bases between. The germline V gene has CDR1 MDHEN and CDR2 SYDVKM. The CDR3 DNA is TGTGCCAGCAGTTTGTCGACAGGCCTTAATGAAAAACTGTTTTTT. It is translated as CASSLSTGLNEKLFF. Full variable domain (outside the CDR3, taken from reference TRBV28 and TRBJ1-4): DVKVTQSSRYLVKRTGEKVFLECVQDMDHENMFWYRQDPGLGLRLIYFSYDVKMKEKGDIPEGYSVSREKKERFSLILESASTNQTSMYLCASSLSTGLNEKLFFGSGTQLSVL.

This clone was observed a single time. This chain joins TRBV7-6 and TRBJ2-2; the match to TRBD2 covers 12 bases. The V segment lost 1 base and the J segment 0 bases; nucleotides outside the gene matches: 3. There are 18 residues in the CDR3. The germline gives CDR1 SGHVS, CDR2 FNYEAQ. The CDR3 DNA reads TGTGCCAGCAGCTTAGGGCCTAGCGGGGGGGCGAACACCGGGGAGCTGTTTTTT. Its translation is CASSLGPSGGANTGELFF.